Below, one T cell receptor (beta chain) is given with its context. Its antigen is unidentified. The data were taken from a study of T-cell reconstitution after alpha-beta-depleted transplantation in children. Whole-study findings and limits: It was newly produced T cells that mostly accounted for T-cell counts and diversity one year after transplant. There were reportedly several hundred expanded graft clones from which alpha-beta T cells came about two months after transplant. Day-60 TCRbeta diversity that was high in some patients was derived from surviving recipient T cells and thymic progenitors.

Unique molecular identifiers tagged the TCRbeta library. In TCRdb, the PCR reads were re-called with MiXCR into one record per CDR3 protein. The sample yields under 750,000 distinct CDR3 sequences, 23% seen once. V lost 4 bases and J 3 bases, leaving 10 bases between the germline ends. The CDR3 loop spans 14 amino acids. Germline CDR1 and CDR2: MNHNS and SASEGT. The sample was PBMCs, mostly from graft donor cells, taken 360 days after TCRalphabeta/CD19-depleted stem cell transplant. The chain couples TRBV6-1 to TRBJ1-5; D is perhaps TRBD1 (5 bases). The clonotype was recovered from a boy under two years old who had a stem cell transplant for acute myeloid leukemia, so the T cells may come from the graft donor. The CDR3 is CASSGRQHNQPQHF. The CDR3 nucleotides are TGTGCCAGCAGTGGCCGACAGCACAATCAGCCCCAGCATTTT.